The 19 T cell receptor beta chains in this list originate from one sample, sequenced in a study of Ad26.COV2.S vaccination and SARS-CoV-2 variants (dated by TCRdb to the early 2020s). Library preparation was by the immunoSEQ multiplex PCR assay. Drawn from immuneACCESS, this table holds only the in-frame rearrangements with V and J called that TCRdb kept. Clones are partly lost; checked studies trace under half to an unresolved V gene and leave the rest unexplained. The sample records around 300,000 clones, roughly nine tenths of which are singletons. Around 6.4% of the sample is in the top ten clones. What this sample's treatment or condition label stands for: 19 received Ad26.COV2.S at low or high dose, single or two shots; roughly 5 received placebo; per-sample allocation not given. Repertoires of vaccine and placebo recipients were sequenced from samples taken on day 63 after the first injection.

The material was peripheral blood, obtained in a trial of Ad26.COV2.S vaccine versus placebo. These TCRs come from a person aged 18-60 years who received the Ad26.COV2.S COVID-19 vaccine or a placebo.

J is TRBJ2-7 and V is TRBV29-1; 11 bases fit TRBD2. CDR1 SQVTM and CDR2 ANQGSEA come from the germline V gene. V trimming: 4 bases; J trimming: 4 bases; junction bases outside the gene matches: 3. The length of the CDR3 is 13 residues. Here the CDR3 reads CSVATSGVYEQYF. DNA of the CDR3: TGCAGCGTTGCGACTAGCGGGGTTTACGAGCAGTACTTC.

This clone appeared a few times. CDR3 loop: CASSHQARDRGKTGELFF. DNA of the CDR3: TGTGCCAGCAGCCACCAAGCCCGCGACAGGGGTAAAACCGGGGAGCTGTTTTTT. The V gene is TRBV5-5, the J gene TRBJ2-2, with TRBD1 matching over 8 bases. The germline CDR1 and CDR2 sequences are SGHKS and YYEKEE (reference sequence). With V trimmed by 4 bases and J by 5 bases, 16 bases remained unmatched. CDR3 length equals 18 residues.

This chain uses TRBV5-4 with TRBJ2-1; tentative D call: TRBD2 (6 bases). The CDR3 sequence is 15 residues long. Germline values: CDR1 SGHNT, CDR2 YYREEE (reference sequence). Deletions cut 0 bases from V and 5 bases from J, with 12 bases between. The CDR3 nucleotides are TGTGCCAGCAGCTTGGAGCGGAGGGAAGACAATGAGCAGTTCTTC. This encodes CASSLERREDNEQFF.

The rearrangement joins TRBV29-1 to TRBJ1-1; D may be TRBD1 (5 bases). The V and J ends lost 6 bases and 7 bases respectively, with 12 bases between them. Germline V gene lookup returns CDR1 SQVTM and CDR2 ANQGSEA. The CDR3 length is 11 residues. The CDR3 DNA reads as TGCAGCGTGCGCCGACAGCTTGAAGCTTTCTTT. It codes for CSVRRQLEAFF.

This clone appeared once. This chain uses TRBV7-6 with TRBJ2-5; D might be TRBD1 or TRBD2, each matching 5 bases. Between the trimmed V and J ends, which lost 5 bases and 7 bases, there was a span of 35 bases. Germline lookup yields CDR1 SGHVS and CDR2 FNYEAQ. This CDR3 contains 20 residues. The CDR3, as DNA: TGTGCCAGCAGCCGAAAAGGTCCCGGGGAGAGGGGACCCCTATGGGGGACCCAGTACTTC. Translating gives CASSRKGPGERGPLWGTQYF.

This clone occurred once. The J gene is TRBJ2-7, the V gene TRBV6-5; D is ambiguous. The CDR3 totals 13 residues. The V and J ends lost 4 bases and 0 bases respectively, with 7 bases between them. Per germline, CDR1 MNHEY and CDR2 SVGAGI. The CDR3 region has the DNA TGTGCCAGCAGTTTGTACATCTCCTACGAGCAGTACTTC. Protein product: CASSLYISYEQYF.

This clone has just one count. The CDR3: CSVTGTSRNIQYF. CDR3 nucleotide sequence: TGCAGCGTTACCGGGACTAGTAGGAACATTCAGTACTTC. The chain uses TRBV29-1 and TRBJ2-4; TRBD2 aligns across 8 bases. CDR1 is SQVTM and CDR2 is ANQGSEA in the germline V gene. The trim removed 5 bases at V and 7 bases at J, leaving 7 bases unmatched. This CDR3 has 13 residues. Together with reference TRBV29-1 and TRBJ2-4, the CDR3 gives the full variable domain: SAVISQKPSRDICQRGTSLTIQCQVDSQVTMMFWYRQQPGQSLTLIATANQGSEATYESGFVIDKFPISRPNLTFSTLTVSNMSPEDSSIYLCSVTGTSRNIQYFGAGTRLSVL.

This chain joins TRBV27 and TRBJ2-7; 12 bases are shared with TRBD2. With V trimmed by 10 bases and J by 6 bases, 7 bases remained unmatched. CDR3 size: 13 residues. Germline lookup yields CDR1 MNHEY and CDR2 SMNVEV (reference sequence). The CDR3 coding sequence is TGTGCCACCCAGACTAGCGGGAGTTTCGAGCAGTACTTC. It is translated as CATQTSGSFEQYF.

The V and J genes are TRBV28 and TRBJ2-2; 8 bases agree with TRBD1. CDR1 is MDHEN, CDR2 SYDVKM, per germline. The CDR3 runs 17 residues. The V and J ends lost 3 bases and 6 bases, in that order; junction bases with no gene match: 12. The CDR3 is CASSFPPTGALPGELFF. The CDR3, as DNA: TGTGCCAGCAGTTTCCCTCCGACAGGGGCCCTCCCCGGGGAGCTGTTTTTT.

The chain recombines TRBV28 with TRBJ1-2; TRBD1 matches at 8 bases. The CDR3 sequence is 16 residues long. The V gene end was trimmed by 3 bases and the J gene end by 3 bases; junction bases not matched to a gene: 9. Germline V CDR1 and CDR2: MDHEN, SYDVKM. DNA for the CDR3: TGTGCCAGCAGTTTTATGGGTGGACAGGGCTACTATGGCTACACCTTC. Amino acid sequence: CASSFMGGQGYYGYTF.

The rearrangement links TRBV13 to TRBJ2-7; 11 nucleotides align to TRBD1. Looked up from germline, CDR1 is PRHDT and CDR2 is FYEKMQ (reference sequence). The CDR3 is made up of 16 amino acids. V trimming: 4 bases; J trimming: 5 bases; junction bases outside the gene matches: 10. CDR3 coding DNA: TGTGCCAGCAGCTCCGGACAGGGGGCGGCCACCGACGAGCAGTACTTC. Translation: CASSSGQGAATDEQYF.

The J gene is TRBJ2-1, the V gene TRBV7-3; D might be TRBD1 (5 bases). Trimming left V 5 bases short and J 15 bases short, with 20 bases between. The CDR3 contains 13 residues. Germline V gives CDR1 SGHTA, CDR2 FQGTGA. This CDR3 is CASSPTATRGLFF. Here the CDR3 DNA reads TGTGCCAGCAGCCCGACCGCGACAAGGGGTCTGTTCTTC.

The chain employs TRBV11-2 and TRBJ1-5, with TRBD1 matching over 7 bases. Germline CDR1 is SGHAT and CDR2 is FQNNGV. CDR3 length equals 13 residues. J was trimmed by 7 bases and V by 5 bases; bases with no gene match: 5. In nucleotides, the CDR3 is TGTGCCAGCAGCACAGGGGTCAGGCAGCCCCAGCATTTT. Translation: CASSTGVRQPQHF.

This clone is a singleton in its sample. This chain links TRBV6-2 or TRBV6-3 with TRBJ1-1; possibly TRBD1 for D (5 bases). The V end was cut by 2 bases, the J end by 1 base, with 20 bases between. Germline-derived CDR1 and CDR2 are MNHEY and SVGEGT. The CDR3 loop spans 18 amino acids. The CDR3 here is CASSYDQGRSKGNTEAFF. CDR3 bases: TGTGCCAGCAGTTACGACCAGGGAAGGTCTAAAGGGAACACTGAAGCTTTCTTT.

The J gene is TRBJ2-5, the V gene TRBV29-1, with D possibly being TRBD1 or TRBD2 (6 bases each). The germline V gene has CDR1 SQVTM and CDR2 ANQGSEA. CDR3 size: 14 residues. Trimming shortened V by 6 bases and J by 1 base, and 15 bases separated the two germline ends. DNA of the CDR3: TGCAGCGTGGCGGGACAAGCTCCCCAAGAGACCCAGTACTTC. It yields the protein CSVAGQAPQETQYF.

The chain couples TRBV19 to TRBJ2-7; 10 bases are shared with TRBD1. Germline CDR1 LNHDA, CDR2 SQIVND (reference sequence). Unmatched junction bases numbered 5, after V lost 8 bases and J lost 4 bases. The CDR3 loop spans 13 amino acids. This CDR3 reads CASGGGQGYEQYF. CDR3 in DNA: TGTGCCAGTGGCGGGGGACAGGGGTACGAGCAGTACTTC.

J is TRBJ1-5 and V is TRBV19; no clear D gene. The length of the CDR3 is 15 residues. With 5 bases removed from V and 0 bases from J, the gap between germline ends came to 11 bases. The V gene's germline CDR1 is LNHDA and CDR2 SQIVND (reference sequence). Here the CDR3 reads CASSGETFSNQPQHF. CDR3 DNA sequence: TGTGCCAGTAGTGGCGAAACCTTTAGCAATCAGCCCCAGCATTTT.

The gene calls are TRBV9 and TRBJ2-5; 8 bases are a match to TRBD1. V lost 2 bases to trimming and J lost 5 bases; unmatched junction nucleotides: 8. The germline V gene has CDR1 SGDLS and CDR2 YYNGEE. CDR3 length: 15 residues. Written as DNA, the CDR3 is TGTGCCAGCAGCGTTCAGGGGGCCAGGGGGGAGACCCAGTACTTC. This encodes CASSVQGARGETQYF.

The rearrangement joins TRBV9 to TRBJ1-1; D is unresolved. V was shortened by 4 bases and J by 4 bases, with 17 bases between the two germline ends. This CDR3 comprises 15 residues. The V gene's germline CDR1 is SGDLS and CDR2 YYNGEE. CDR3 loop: CASSLAGVRGTEAFF. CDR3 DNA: TGTGCCAGCAGCCTGGCGGGTGTAAGAGGCACTGAAGCTTTCTTT.